This TCR beta chain derives from a study of T cell responses to AZD1222 COVID-19 vaccine. Study as a whole: Pooled samples include second doses given at about 4 or 12 weeks.

The study's findings and limits: Spike as a whole was targeted by vaccine-associated CD4 TCRs, dominant at 160-218 and 743-854. Among those given AZD1222, only six or seven were seropositive at baseline. Variant regions that are unmutated are reportedly the target of nearly half of spike-specific TCRs.

The CDR3 contains 14 residues. CDR1 and CDR2 (germline): LGHDT, YNNKEL (reference sequence). The ends were cut back, 2 bases at V and 4 bases at J, with 11 bases in the middle. About this clone: Its antigen is as yet unknown.

The protocol was immunoSEQ multiplex PCR, while the TCRdb copy is restricted to in-frame clones and leaves out a portion. The data contain 150,000 or so clones, around 92% of them seen just once; the ten biggest clones take up 2.3%. This TCR was recovered from an adult in good health. The sample consisted of peripheral blood, taken on day 0 of AZD1222 vaccination. This sequence joins TRBV3-1 (or the pseudogene TRBV3-2) and TRBJ1-2; weak D call: TRBD1 (6 bases). CDR3 amino acids: CASSQTGTTYGYTF. In nucleotides, the CDR3 is TGTGCCAGCAGCCAAACCGGGACAACCTATGGCTACACCTTC.